This T cell receptor beta chain derives from a study of cytomegalovirus exposure and HLA in healthy donors. The PCR was carried out with 60 Vbeta primers and 13 Jbeta primers. Here immunoSEQ multiplex PCR was the method, and the copy in TCRdb shows in-frame clones only, minus some. The repertoire has approximately 130,000 clones, around 70% of them found once; the top ten carry 3.1%. This CDR3 is built from 15 residues. CDR1 is SEHNR and CDR2 is FQNEAQ in the germline V gene (reference sequence). V was cut by 3 bases and J by 0 bases, with 11 bases left in between. The rearrangement uses TRBV7-9 and TRBJ1-2; no reliable D call. The specimen was PBMCs. This receptor was identified in a man younger than 40 in good health and CMV-seronegative. The CDR3 coding sequence is TGTGCCAGCAGCTTGGGCAGGCTAACTAACTATGGCTACACCTTC. Encoded protein: CASSLGRLTNYGYTF.